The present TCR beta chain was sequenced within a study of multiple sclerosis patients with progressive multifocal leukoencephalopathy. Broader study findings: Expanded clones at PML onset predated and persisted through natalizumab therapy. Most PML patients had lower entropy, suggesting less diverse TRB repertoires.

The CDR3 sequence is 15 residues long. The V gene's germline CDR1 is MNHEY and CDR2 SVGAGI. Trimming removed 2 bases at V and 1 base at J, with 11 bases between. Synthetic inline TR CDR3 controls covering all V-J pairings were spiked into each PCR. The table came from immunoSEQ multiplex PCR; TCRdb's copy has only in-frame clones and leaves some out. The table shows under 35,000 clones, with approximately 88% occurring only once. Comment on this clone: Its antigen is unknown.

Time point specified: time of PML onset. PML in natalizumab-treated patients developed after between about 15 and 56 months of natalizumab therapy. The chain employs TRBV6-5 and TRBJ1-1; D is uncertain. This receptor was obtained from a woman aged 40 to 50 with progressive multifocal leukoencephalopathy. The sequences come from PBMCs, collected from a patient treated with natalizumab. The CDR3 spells CASSYGALRNTEAFF. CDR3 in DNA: TGTGCCAGCAGTTACGGTGCGCTCCGGAACACTGAAGCTTTCTTT.